These T cell receptor beta chains were read from a single sample in a study of blood T cell repertoires in COVID-19. Clones were sequenced by immunoSEQ multiplex PCR, and TCRdb holds only the in-frame ones, with some missing. Seen here are around 34,000 clones, roughly 82% observed once, and the top ten hold around 41%. Source material: peripheral blood. These TCRs come from a man older than 75 with active or convalescent COVID-19. Both conserved end residues are part of each CDR3. The order of the fields is V gene, J gene, clone size, D gene, CDR3 DNA, CDR3 protein. The D gene is left open where the match is weak. For some rows the clone size is stated as once, few or many, or as a class when expanded; others skip it.

TRBV20-1	TRBJ2-3	NA	TRBD2	TGCAGTGCTAGTGTCGGGAGGACAGATACGCAGTATTTT	CSASVGRTDTQYF
TRBV5-1	TRBJ2-7	NA	NA	TGCGCCAGCAGCTTGGGGACATACGGCGAGCAGTACTTC	CASSLGTYGEQYF
TRBV24-1	TRBJ1-1	once	NA	TGTGCCACCAGCCAGGGTCTTAACACTGAAGCTTTCTTT	CATSQGLNTEAFF
TRBV5-4	TRBJ2-7	NA	TRBD1	TGTGCCAGCAGCTTTGGGACAGGGGGAAAGTACGAGCAGTACTTC	CASSFGTGGKYEQYF
TRBV5-4	TRBJ2-3	NA	TRBD2	TGTGCCAGCGGTGGGACTAGCGGGGATACGCAGTATTTT	CASGGTSGDTQYF
TRBV5-4	TRBJ2-1	NA	NA	TGTGCCAGCAGCCCCCAGGTAGCGGAATCTCACAGCGGCGAGCAGTTCTTC	CASSPQVAESHSGEQFF
TRBV12-3/TRBV12-4	TRBJ1-6	NA	NA	TGTGCCAGCACCCTGGCGGGAAATTCACCCCTCCACTTT	CASTLAGNSPLHF
TRBV28	TRBJ2-1	NA	TRBD2	TGTCTCACAGGGACTAGCGCATACAATGAGCAGTTCTTC	CLTGTSAYNEQFF
TRBV11-2	TRBJ1-1	few	TRBD1	TGTGCCAGCAGCTGGGAACAGGGGGGGTACACTGAAGCTTTCTTT	CASSWEQGGYTEAFF
TRBV7-9	TRBJ2-5	NA	NA	TGTGCCAGCAGCCCTCAGAGTGCGGGTCAAGAGACCCAGTACTTC	CASSPQSAGQETQYF
TRBV5-5	TRBJ2-7	once	NA	TGTGCCAGCAGCTTCCAGGGATCGGGCGAGCAGTACTTC	CASSFQGSGEQYF
TRBV5-1	TRBJ1-1	few	TRBD1	TGCGCCAGCAGCTTGGGAGGGGGACAGGATACTGAAGCTTTCTTT	CASSLGGGQDTEAFF
TRBV9	TRBJ2-7	once	NA	TGTGCCAGCAGCGTAGGATGGGCAGCCACCTCCTACGAGCAGTACTTC	CASSVGWAATSYEQYF
TRBV7-2	TRBJ2-5	NA	NA	TGTGCCAGCAGCTCGGAGATCCAAGAGACCCAGTACTTC	CASSSEIQETQYF
TRBV6-5	TRBJ2-1	few	TRBD2	TGTGCCAGCAGTTACACTGGACTAGCGGGAGGTAATGAGCAGTTCTTC	CASSYTGLAGGNEQFF
TRBV27	TRBJ1-1	NA	NA	TGTGCCAGCAGCGCGGTCGGGTGGGCTGAAGCTTTCTTT	CASSAVGWAEAFF
TRBV7-2	TRBJ2-7	once	TRBD2	TGTGCCAGCAGCTTAAGTATCGGACTAGCGGGAGGGGGCGAGCAGTACTTC	CASSLSIGLAGGGEQYF
TRBV7-2	TRBJ2-2	NA	NA	TGTGCCAGCAGCTTAGTTCGAGCTGCGGAGCTGTTTTTT	CASSLVRAAELFF
TRBV9	TRBJ2-1	NA	TRBD2	TGTGCCAGCAGCGACCCCCGAAGCCGGGAGGGACACTACAATGAGCAGTTCTTC	CASSDPRSREGHYNEQFF
TRBV2	TRBJ1-1	NA	NA	TGTGCCAGCACTCTAACAGTTAACACTGAAGCTTTCTTT	CASTLTVNTEAFF
TRBV6-6	TRBJ2-7	NA	TRBD1	TGTGCCAGCAGTTACTCCTTGACAGGGATCTCCTACGAGCAGTACTTC	CASSYSLTGISYEQYF
TRBV1	TRBJ1-5	NA	NA	TGCACCAGCAGCCAAGATCTCCAAGACAGCTATAGCAATCAGCCCCAGCATTTT	CTSSQDLQDSYSNQPQHF
TRBV5-1	TRBJ2-7	NA	TRBD2	TGCGCCAGCAGGATGGGACTAAACTCCTACGAGCAGTACTTC	CASRMGLNSYEQYF
TRBV4-1	TRBJ1-2	NA	TRBD1	TGCGCCAGCAGAAGGATAGGGGGCATCGACTATGGCTACACCTTC	CASRRIGGIDYGYTF